The next 22 T cell receptor beta chains were all read from a single sample in a study of T cell responses to AZD1222 COVID-19 vaccine. The repertoire was sequenced with immunoSEQ multiplex PCR; TCRdb's copy has only in-frame clones and lacks some. This table has tens of thousands of clones, about 88% appearing once. Sequencing used peripheral blood, obtained on day 0 of AZD1222 vaccination. The receptors were gathered from an adult in good health.

CDR3 DNA: TGTGCCAGCAGCCGGGGAGCTAGCATCGGCACAGATACGCAGTATTTT. It encodes CASSRGASIGTDTQYF. The J gene is TRBJ2-3, the V gene TRBV4-2; D might be TRBD2 (5 bases). The CDR3 sequence is 16 residues long. The germline CDR1 and CDR2 sequences are LGHNA and YNFKEQ. Trimming pared 4 bases from V and 1 base from J, leaving 15 bases between.

This clone appeared once. CDR3 in amino acids: CASKRTQNNQPQHF. CDR3 DNA: TGTGCCAGCAAGAGGACGCAAAATAATCAGCCCCAGCATTTT. The chain has TRBV6-5 and TRBJ1-5; D is ambiguous. The V and J ends lost 7 bases and 4 bases respectively, with 14 bases between them. The CDR3 has 14 amino acids. CDR1 and CDR2 from the germline V gene are MNHEY and SVGAGI.

V and J are TRBV7-9 and TRBJ2-2; no reliable D call. The CDR3 is 13 residues long. V was cut by 0 bases and J by 4 bases, with 3 bases left in between. CDR1 is SEHNR and CDR2 is FQNEAQ in the germline V gene (reference sequence). The CDR3 protein is CASSLATTGELFF. In DNA form, the CDR3 reads TGTGCCAGCAGCTTAGCAACCACCGGGGAGCTGTTTTTT.

The chain links TRBV13 to TRBJ2-3, with 8 bases identical to TRBD2. This CDR3 comprises 15 residues. Unmatched junction bases numbered 6, after V lost 2 bases and J lost 5 bases. Per the germline V gene, CDR1 is PRHDT and CDR2 is FYEKMQ (reference sequence). CDR3 in DNA: TGTGCCAGCAGCTTAACCGGGGGGGCGGGAGATACGCAGTATTTT. This codes for CASSLTGGAGDTQYF.

This chain uses TRBV5-8 with TRBJ1-5, with D unresolved. Germline CDR1 and CDR2: SGHTS and YDEGEE. Trimming took off 5 bases at V and 3 bases at J, with 18 bases between the two ends. CDR3 length: 16 residues. CDR3 region: CASSTALGRVNQPQHF. CDR3 DNA: TGTGCCAGCAGTACGGCCTTAGGGAGGGTCAATCAGCCCCAGCATTTT.

The chain links TRBV6-6 to TRBJ1-5; no clear D gene. V lost 5 bases to trimming and J lost 6 bases, with 11 bases between them. The CDR3 extends over 13 amino acids. Per germline, CDR1 MNHNY and CDR2 SVGAGI (reference sequence). The CDR3 region has the DNA TGTGCCAGCAGTCCCCAGAGGTTTCAGCCCCAGCATTTT. It specifies CASSPQRFQPQHF.

This chain links TRBV5-1 with TRBJ1-6; 9 nucleotides line up with TRBD1. Germline V gene sequence: CDR1 SGHRS, CDR2 YFSETQ. The junction had 7 bases not matched to a gene; V was cut back by 0 bases and J by 9 bases. The CDR3 contains 16 residues. CDR3 sequence (DNA): TGCGCCAGCAGCTTGGATGGGGACAGGGATGTTTCACCCCTCCACTTT. It is translated as CASSLDGDRDVSPLHF.

V usage is TRBV5-6 and J usage is TRBJ1-6, with D tentatively TRBD1 (5 bases). The V end lost 4 bases, the J end lost 10 bases, and 21 bases lay between the germline ends. The germline CDR1 and CDR2 sequences are SGHDT and YYEEEE. The length of the CDR3 is 16 residues. This CDR3 reads CASSPSAGTRGSPLHF. CDR3 DNA sequence: TGTGCCAGCAGCCCAAGCGCAGGAACCCGGGGGTCACCCCTCCACTTT. The entire variable domain, with the rest obtained from reference TRBV5-6 and TRBJ1-6, is as follows: DAGVTQSPTHLIKTRGQQVTLRCSPKSGHDTVSWYQQALGQGPQFIFQYYEEEERQRGNFPDRFSGHQFPNYSSELNVNALLLGDSALYLCASSPSAGTRGSPLHFGNGTRLTVT.

The chain links TRBV30 to TRBJ1-5; tentative D call: TRBD1 (5 bases). Germline values: CDR1 GTSNPN, CDR2 SVGIG (reference sequence). There are 13 residues in the CDR3. The V gene lost 0 bases and the J gene lost 7 bases, with 10 bases spanning the gap. The DNA of the CDR3 is TGTGCCTGGAGTGTACTGAGGGACCAGCCCCAGCATTTT. Translated: CAWSVLRDQPQHF.

The gene calls are TRBV7-8 and TRBJ2-7; 11 nucleotides agree with TRBD1. The CDR3 runs to 14 residues. Germline assignment: CDR1 SGHVS and CDR2 FQNEAQ. Losses at the gene ends were 3 bases for V and 3 bases for J; bases not matched to a gene: 1. CDR3 region: CASSLGQGGYEQYF. CDR3 nucleotide sequence: TGTGCCAGCAGCTTGGGACAGGGGGGCTACGAGCAGTACTTC.

The gene calls are TRBV6-2 or TRBV6-3 and TRBJ2-3, with D possibly being TRBD2 (6 bases). This CDR3 region has 14 residues. CDR1 is MNHEY and CDR2 is SVGEGT in the germline V gene. The V end was cut by 5 bases, the J end by 4 bases, with 13 bases between. CDR3 in DNA: TGTGCCAGCAGTAAAGGAGGGCCCGCAGATACGCAGTATTTT. Its protein product is CASSKGGPADTQYF.

V usage is TRBV5-5 and J usage is TRBJ1-3, with unresolved D. The germline gives CDR1 SGHKS, CDR2 YYEKEE (reference sequence). Trimming pared 4 bases from V and 0 bases from J, leaving 20 bases between. The CDR3 totals 18 residues. For the CDR3, the DNA is TGTGCCAGCAGCCTAGAGGGCGCCTCTGGCCGCTCTGGAAACACCATATATTTT. Protein: CASSLEGASGRSGNTIYF.

The chain uses TRBV10-3 and TRBJ2-3; D unclear. Trimming took off 3 bases at V and 5 bases at J, with 9 bases between the two ends. CDR1 and CDR2 from the germline V gene are ENHRY and SYGVKD. The CDR3 length is 13 residues. CDR3 DNA sequence: TGTGCCATCAGTGAAGTAATGGGAGATACGCAGTATTTT. It is translated as CAISEVMGDTQYF.

The chain is built from TRBV3-1 (or the pseudogene TRBV3-2) and TRBJ1-5, with D tentatively TRBD1 (5 bases). V lost 2 bases and J lost 2, with 16 bases in between. The germline CDR1 and CDR2 sequences are LGHDT and YNNKEL (reference sequence). This CDR3 contains 17 residues. CDR3 DNA sequence: TGTGCCAGCAGCCAATGGGGGTCGGGGCAGGGCAATCAGCCCCAGCATTTT. Translating gives CASSQWGSGQGNQPQHF.

This chain links TRBV5-6 with TRBJ2-7; D not certain. CDR1 SGHDT and CDR2 YYEEEE come from the germline V gene. The CDR3 runs 12 residues. V was shortened by 5 bases and J by 0 bases, with 6 bases between the two germline ends. Here the CDR3 reads CASRGSSYEQYF. CDR3 nucleotides: TGTGCCAGCAGGGGATCCTCCTACGAGCAGTACTTC.

The chain carries TRBV19 and TRBJ1-5, with D possibly being TRBD1 (6 bases). The germline V gene has CDR1 LNHDA and CDR2 SQIVND (reference sequence). This CDR3 spans 16 amino acids. Between the trimmed V and J ends, which lost 4 bases and 7 bases, there was a span of 20 bases. CDR3 sequence reads: CASSTSSQGVGQPQHF. CDR3 in DNA: TGTGCCAGTAGTACCTCTTCACAGGGAGTAGGGCAGCCCCAGCATTTT.

V usage is TRBV28 and J usage is TRBJ2-5; D not certain. This CDR3 spans 16 amino acids. The V end was cut by 6 bases, the J end by 0 bases, with 17 bases between. CDR1 and CDR2 (germline): MDHEN, SYDVKM. CDR3 bases: TGTGCCAGCAGCCTGCCCGTCGGCAGAAACCAAGAGACCCAGTACTTC. The encoded protein is CASSLPVGRNQETQYF.

V and J are TRBV25-1 and TRBJ1-1; D unresolved. The germline gives CDR1 MGHDK, CDR2 SYGVNS. Trimming stripped 8 bases from V and 1 base from J, with 11 bases between. The CDR3 loop spans 13 amino acids. CDR3 sequence reads: CASGEGWNTEAFF. The CDR3 bases are TGTGCCAGCGGAGAGGGATGGAACACTGAAGCTTTCTTT.

This chain connects TRBV5-1 to TRBJ1-2, with 7 bases aligning to TRBD1. The CDR3 is 15 residues long. Per the germline V gene, CDR1 is SGHRS and CDR2 is YFSETQ. V trimming: 6 bases; J trimming: 0 bases; junction bases outside the gene matches: 8. The CDR3 here is CASTQEGAANYGYTF. The DNA for the CDR3 is TGCGCCAGCACTCAGGAGGGGGCAGCTAACTATGGCTACACCTTC.

The chain joins TRBV7-9 to TRBJ1-2, with 8 bases that match TRBD1. CDR1 is SEHNR and CDR2 is FQNEAQ in the germline V gene (reference sequence). Trimming removed 1 base from V and 2 bases from J; junction bases left unmatched: 6. This CDR3 contains 16 residues. The CDR3 reads CASSLDLRGPNYGYTF. Written as DNA, the CDR3 is TGTGCCAGCAGCTTAGATCTCAGGGGGCCCAACTATGGCTACACCTTC. Variable domain in full (rest from reference TRBV7-9 and TRBJ1-2): DTGVSQNPRHKITKRGQNVTFRCDPISEHNRLYWYRQTLGQGPEFLTYFQNEAQLEKSRLLSDRFSAERPKGSFSTLEIQRTEQGDSAMYLCASSLDLRGPNYGYTFGSGTRLTVV.

The chain joins TRBV29-1 to TRBJ2-1; 13 nucleotides match TRBD2. J gave up 7 bases and V 3 bases, and 6 bases lay outside the gene matches. This CDR3 contains 15 residues. The germline gives CDR1 SQVTM, CDR2 ANQGSEA. CDR3 sequence (DNA): TGCAGCGTTGATCCTGGGACTAGCGGGACTAATGAGCAGTTCTTC. This codes for CSVDPGTSGTNEQFF.

The rearrangement uses TRBV7-2 and TRBJ2-1; 8 bases are a match to TRBD2. V gave up 6 bases and J gave up 4 bases; unmatched junction bases: 11. This CDR3 region has 16 residues. Looked up from germline, CDR1 is SGHTA and CDR2 is FQGNSA. CDR3 coding DNA: TGTGCCAGCAGACTCGGCGGTAGCGGGGAGTACAATGAGCAGTTCTTC. It encodes CASRLGGSGEYNEQFF.